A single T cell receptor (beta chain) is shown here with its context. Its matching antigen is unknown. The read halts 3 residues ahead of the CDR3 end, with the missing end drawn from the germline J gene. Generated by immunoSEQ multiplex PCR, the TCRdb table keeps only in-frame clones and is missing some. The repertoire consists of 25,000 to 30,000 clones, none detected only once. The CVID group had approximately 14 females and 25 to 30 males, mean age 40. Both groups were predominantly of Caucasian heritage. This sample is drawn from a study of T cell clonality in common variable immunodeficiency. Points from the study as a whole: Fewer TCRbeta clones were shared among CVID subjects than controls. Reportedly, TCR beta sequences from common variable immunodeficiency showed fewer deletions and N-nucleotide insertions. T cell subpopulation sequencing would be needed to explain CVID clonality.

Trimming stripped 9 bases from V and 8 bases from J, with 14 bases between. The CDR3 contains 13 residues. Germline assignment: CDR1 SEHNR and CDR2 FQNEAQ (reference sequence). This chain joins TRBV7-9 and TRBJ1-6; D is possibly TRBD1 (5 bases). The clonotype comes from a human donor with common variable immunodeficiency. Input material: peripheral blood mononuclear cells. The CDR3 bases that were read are TGTGCCAGTGACGGCGGGGCTTATTCACCC. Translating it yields CASDGGAYSP. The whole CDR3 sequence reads CASDGGAYSPLHF.